The 10 T cell receptor beta chains below come from one sample, sequenced in a study of blood T cell repertoires in COVID-19 (dated by TCRdb to 2018 to 2021). Library preparation employed the immunoSEQ multiplex PCR assay. Held by TCRdb, this immuneACCESS table contains in-frame sequences only and omits some clones. Under half of the omission traces to an unresolved V gene where checked; the cause of the rest is unknown. The table for this sample lists roughly 360,000 clones; 88% of them were counted only once. Approximately 0.96% of the sample belongs to the ten largest clones. Source material: PBMCs or T cells enriched from blood (not recorded which). These receptors originate from a woman in her twenties or thirties with acute COVID-19.

A remark on this clone: The same CDR3 can be traced to other DNA sequences in this sample. The chain employs TRBV15 and TRBJ1-1; 11 nucleotides match TRBD1. CDR3 size: 15 residues. After removal of 3 bases from V and 4 bases from J, the junction contained 4 bases not matched to a gene. CDR1 LNHNV and CDR2 YYDKDF come from the germline V gene (reference sequence). This CDR3 reads CATSRDRGLGTEAFF. CDR3 sequence (DNA): TGTGCCACCAGCAGGGACAGGGGGCTGGGCACTGAAGCTTTCTTT. Based on the CDR3 plus reference TRBV15 and TRBJ1-1, the full variable domain is DAMVIQNPRYQVTQFGKPVTLSCSQTLNHNVMYWYQQKSSQAPKLLFHYYDKDFNNEADTPDNFQSRRPNTSFCFLDIRSPGLGDTAMYLCATSRDRGLGTEAFFGQGTRLTVV.

This clone occurred once. The V and J genes are TRBV4-1 and TRBJ1-5; the D is unclear. The CDR3 runs to 15 residues. Germline V gene lookup returns CDR1 MGHRA and CDR2 YSYEKL. V lost 4 bases and J 6 bases, leaving 16 bases between the germline ends. CDR3 in DNA: TGCGCCAGCAGCCCAGAGGCGGTCCGGGGTCAGCCCCAGCATTTT. Protein sequence: CASSPEAVRGQPQHF.

The rearrangement joins TRBV7-8 to TRBJ2-7, with 11 bases aligning to TRBD1. The CDR3 consists of 15 residues. The V gene's germline CDR1 is SGHVS and CDR2 FQNEAQ. Trimming cost V 1 base and J 3 bases; bases outside gene matches: 2. The CDR3 loop is CASSLGGQGVYEQYF. The CDR3 coding sequence is TGTGCCAGCAGCTTAGGGGGACAGGGGGTCTACGAGCAGTACTTC. Full variable domain (missing parts from reference TRBV7-8 and TRBJ2-7): GAGVSQSPRYKVAKRGQDVALRCDPISGHVSLFWYQQALGQGPEFLTYFQNEAQLDKSGLPSDRFFAERPEGSVSTLKIQRTQQEDSAVYLCASSLGGQGVYEQYFGPGTRLTVT.

V is TRBV27 and J is TRBJ1-5; possible D gene TRBD1, 6 bases. The V and J ends lost 0 bases and 3 bases respectively, with 9 bases between them. The CDR3 sequence is 15 residues long. Germline values: CDR1 MNHEY, CDR2 SMNVEV (reference sequence). CDR3 nucleotide sequence: TGTGCCAGCAGTTTATCCAACAGGGACAATCAGCCCCAGCATTTT. It yields the protein CASSLSNRDNQPQHF.

The chain couples TRBV10-1 to TRBJ2-7; TRBD1 matches at 8 bases. V dropped 6 bases and J dropped 2; count of bases not matched to a gene: 9. Germline V gene lookup returns CDR1 WNHNN and CDR2 SYGVQD (reference sequence). The CDR3 is 15 amino acids. The CDR3 DNA is TGCGCCAGCAGCAGACAGGGGCCCTTTACCTACGAGCAGTACTTC. It encodes CASSRQGPFTYEQYF.

As concerns this clone: This sample includes further DNA sequences coding for the same CDR3. The rearrangement uses TRBV30 and TRBJ2-1, with no clear D. The V end was cut by 0 bases, the J end by 6 bases, with 6 bases between. The CDR3 covers 12 residues. Germline values: CDR1 GTSNPN, CDR2 SVGIG (reference sequence). DNA for the CDR3: TGTGCCTGGAGTGTAAGAGGCAATGAGCAGTTCTTC. This encodes CAWSVRGNEQFF.

The V gene is TRBV30, the J gene TRBJ2-7; TRBD1 is a possible D gene (6 bases). V lost 0 bases, J lost 3 bases, and 9 bases lay in between. The germline V gene has CDR1 GTSNPN and CDR2 SVGIG (reference sequence). The CDR3 is made up of 13 amino acids. CDR3 sequence (DNA): TGTGCCTGGAGTGTACAGGGAATCTACGAGCAGTACTTC. Amino acids: CAWSVQGIYEQYF. Combining the CDR3 with reference TRBV30 and TRBJ2-7 gives the whole variable domain SQTIHQWPATLVQPVGSPLSLECTVEGTSNPNLYWYRQAAGRGLQLLFYSVGIGQISSEVPQNLSASRPQDRQFILSSKKLLLSDSGFYLCAWSVQGIYEQYFGPGTRLTVT.

The chain links TRBV20-1 to TRBJ2-2; possibly TRBD1 for D (6 bases). Trimming took 3 bases from V and 5 from J, leaving 13 bases between them. The germline CDR1 and CDR2 sequences are DFQATT and SNEGSKA (reference sequence). The CDR3 is 14 amino acids. The CDR3 loop is CSASPGAATGELFF. The CDR3 DNA follows: TGCAGTGCTAGTCCAGGGGCAGCAACCGGGGAGCTGTTTTTT.

The chain employs TRBV6-5 and TRBJ1-2; possibly TRBD1 for D (6 bases). The CDR3 has 13 amino acids. The V end lost 5 bases, the J end lost 6 bases, and 13 bases lay between the germline ends. Germline CDR1 and CDR2: MNHEY and SVGAGI. DNA of the CDR3: TGTGCCAGCAGTCCCACAGGGAACCATGGCTACACCTTC. Its translation is CASSPTGNHGYTF.

V is TRBV29-1 and J is TRBJ2-7, with TRBD1 matching 10 bases. The CDR3 extends over 14 amino acids. CDR1 is SQVTM, CDR2 ANQGSEA, per germline. The J segment lost 2 bases and the V segment lost 6 bases, leaving 7 bases of the junction unmatched. As DNA, the CDR3 is TGCAGCGTATTGACAGGGGGCAAAACCTACGAGCAGTACTTC. This sequence encodes CSVLTGGKTYEQYF.